The sequence of this T cell receptor beta chain was determined in a study of regulatory T cells in long-lasting Graves disease. Construction of the TCR beta libraries employed iRepertoire HTBI primers in conjunction with Arm-PCR of CDR3 regions. Each CDR3 protein gets one entry after TCRdb re-called the multiplex PCR reads with MiXCR. The table lists over 250,000 distinct CDR3 sequences, around a fifth of them singletons, with roughly three fifths in the top ten. Time point noted: persistent/refractory GD, antithyroid drugs over 5 years with positive TRAb. There was RNA extracted from PBMCs, and the TCR library was made from it. Germline assignment: CDR1 GTSNPN and CDR2 SVGIG (reference sequence). V was trimmed by 2 bases and J by 7 bases, leaving 11 bases between them. The CDR3 spans 13 residues. This clonotype was recorded at least ten times.

The source was peripheral blood mononuclear cells (PBMCs), collected when the disease was refractory, from a patient treated with antithyroid drugs. The receptor's source is a female donor with Graves disease. The gene calls are TRBV30 and TRBJ1-4, with D tentatively TRBD1 (5 bases). The CDR3 loop reads CAWSRDRSEKLFF. CDR3 DNA sequence: TGTGCCTGGAGTCGGGACCGAAGTGAAAAACTGTTTTTT.